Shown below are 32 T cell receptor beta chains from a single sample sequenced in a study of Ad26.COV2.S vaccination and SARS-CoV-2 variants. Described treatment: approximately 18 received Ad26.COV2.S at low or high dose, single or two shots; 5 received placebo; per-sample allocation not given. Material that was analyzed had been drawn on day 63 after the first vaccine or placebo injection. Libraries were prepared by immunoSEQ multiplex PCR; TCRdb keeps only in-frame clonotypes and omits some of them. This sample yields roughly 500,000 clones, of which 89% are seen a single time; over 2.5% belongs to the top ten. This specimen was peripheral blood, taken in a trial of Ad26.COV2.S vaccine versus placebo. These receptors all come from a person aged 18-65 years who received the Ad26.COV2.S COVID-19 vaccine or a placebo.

The CDR3 bases are TGTGCCAGCAGCTTAACGGGTGTCGGAGAGCTGTTTTTT. It translates to CASSLTGVGELFF. The chain employs TRBV7-2 and TRBJ2-2, with D uncertain. The CDR3 extends over 13 amino acids. The V end was cut by 2 bases, the J end by 11 bases, with 12 bases between. Germline-derived CDR1 and CDR2 are SGHTA and FQGNSA.

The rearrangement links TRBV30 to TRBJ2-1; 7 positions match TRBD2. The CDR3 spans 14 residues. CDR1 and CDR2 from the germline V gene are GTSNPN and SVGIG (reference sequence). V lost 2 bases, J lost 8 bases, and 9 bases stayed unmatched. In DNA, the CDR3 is TGTGCCTGGAGTAGCGGGACCGGGTTTTATGAGCAGTTCTTC. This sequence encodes CAWSSGTGFYEQFF.

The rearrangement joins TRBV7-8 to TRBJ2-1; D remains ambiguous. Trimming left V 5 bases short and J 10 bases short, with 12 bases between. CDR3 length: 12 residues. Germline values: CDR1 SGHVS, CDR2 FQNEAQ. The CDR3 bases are TGTGCCAGCAGCACCGATCGGCTGGAGCAGTTCTTC. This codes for CASSTDRLEQFF. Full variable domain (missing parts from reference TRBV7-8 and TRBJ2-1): GAGVSQSPRYKVAKRGQDVALRCDPISGHVSLFWYQQALGQGPEFLTYFQNEAQLDKSGLPSDRFFAERPEGSVSTLKIQRTQQEDSAVYLCASSTDRLEQFFGPGTRLTVL.

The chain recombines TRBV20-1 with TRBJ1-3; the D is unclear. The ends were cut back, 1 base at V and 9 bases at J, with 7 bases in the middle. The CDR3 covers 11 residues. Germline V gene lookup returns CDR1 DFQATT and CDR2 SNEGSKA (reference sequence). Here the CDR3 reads CSARGGVTIYF. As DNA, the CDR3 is TGCAGTGCTAGAGGGGGAGTCACCATATATTTT.

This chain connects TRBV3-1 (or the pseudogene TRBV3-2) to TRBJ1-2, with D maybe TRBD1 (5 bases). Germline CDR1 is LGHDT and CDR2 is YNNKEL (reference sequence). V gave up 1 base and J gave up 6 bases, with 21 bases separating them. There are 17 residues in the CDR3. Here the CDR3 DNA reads TGTGCCAGCAGCCAAGGCGGGGGGAACAAGGCCTTACATGGCTACACCTTC. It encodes CASSQGGGNKALHGYTF.

The CDR3 sequence: CAIRWGPTDTQYF. CDR3 bases: TGTGCCATCCGTTGGGGTCCCACAGATACGCAGTATTTT. The rearrangement uses TRBV10-3 and TRBJ2-3; D uncertain. The CDR3 spans 13 residues. Trimming stripped 8 bases from V and 2 bases from J, with 11 bases between. Germline V gives CDR1 ENHRY, CDR2 SYGVKD.

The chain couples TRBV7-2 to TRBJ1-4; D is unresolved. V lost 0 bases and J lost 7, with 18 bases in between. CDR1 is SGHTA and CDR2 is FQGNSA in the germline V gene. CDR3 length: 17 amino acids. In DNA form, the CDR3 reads TGTGCCAGCAGCTTAGCGTCTCGGCAGCTCTTCCTTGAAAAACTGTTTTTT. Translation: CASSLASRQLFLEKLFF.

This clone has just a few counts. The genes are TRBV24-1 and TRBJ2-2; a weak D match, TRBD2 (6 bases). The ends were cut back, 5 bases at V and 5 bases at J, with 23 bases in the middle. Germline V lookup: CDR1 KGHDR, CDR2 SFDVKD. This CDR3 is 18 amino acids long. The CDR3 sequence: CATSALVGGRERTGELFF. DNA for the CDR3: TGTGCCACCAGTGCGCTGGTGGGGGGACGCGAGAGGACCGGGGAGCTGTTTTTT.

The CDR3 DNA is TGTGCCAGCAGACCGTCGGGAACCGCGAACACCGGGGAGCTGTTTTTT. Protein product: CASRPSGTANTGELFF. The chain links TRBV28 to TRBJ2-2, with D perhaps TRBD2 (5 bases). The germline V and J ends were trimmed by 6 bases and 0 bases, with 14 bases remaining between them. This CDR3 is 16 amino acids long. CDR1 is MDHEN and CDR2 is SYDVKM in the germline V gene.

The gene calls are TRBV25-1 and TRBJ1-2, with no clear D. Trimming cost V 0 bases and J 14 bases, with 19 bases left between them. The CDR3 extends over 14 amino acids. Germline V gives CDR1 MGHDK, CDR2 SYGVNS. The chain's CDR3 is CASSEYQEILSLTF. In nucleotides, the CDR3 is TGTGCCAGCAGTGAATATCAGGAGATCCTGAGTTTGACCTTC.

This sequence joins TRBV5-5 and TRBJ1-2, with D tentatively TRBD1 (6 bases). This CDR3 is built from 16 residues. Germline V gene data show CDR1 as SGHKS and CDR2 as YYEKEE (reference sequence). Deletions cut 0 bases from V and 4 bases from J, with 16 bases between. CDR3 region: CASSLDRQAETYGYTF. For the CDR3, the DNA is TGTGCCAGCAGCTTGGATCGACAGGCAGAAACCTATGGCTACACCTTC.

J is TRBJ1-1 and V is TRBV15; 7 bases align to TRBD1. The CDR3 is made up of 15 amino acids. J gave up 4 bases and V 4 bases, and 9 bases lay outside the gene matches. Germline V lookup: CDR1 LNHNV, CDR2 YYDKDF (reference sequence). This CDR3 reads CATSMEQGLPTEAFF. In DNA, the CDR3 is TGTGCCACCAGCATGGAACAGGGGCTTCCCACTGAAGCTTTCTTT.

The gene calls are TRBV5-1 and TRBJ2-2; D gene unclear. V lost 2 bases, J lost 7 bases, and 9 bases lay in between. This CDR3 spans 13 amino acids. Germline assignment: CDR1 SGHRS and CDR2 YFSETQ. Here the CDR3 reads CASSLTMSGELFF. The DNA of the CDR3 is TGCGCCAGCAGCTTAACGATGAGCGGGGAGCTGTTTTTT.

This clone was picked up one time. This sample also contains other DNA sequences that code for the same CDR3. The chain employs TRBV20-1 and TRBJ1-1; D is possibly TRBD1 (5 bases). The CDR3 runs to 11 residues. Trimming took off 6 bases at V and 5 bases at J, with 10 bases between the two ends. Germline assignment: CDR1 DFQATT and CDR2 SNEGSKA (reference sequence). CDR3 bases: TGCAGTGCCTCGGGGGGGACTGAAGCTTTCTTT. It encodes CSASGGTEAFF.

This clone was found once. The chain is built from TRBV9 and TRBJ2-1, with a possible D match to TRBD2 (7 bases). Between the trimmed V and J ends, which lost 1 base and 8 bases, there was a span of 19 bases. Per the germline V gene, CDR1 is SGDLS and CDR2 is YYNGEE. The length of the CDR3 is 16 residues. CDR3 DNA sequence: TGTGCCAGCAGCGTACCCGTCGGGGGGCGCGGACATGAGCAGTTCTTC. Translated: CASSVPVGGRGHEQFF.

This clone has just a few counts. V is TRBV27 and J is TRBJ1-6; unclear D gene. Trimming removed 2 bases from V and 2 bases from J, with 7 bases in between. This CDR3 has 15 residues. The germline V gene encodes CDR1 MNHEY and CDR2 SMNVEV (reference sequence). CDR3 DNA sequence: TGTGCCAGCAGTTTAGGGCGCACCTATAATTCACCCCTCCACTTT. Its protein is CASSLGRTYNSPLHF.

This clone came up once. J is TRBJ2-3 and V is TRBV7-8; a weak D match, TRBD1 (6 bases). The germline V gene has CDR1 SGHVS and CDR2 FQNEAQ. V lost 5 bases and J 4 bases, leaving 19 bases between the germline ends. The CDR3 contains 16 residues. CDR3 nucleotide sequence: TGTGCCAGCAGCCCAATAGGGGGTTCCTACGCAGATACGCAGTATTTT. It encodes CASSPIGGSYADTQYF.

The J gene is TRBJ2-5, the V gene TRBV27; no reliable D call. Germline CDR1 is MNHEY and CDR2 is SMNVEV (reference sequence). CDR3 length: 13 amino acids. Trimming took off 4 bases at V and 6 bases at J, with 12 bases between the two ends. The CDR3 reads CASSWAPKKTQYF. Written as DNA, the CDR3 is TGTGCCAGCAGTTGGGCACCTAAAAAGACCCAGTACTTC.

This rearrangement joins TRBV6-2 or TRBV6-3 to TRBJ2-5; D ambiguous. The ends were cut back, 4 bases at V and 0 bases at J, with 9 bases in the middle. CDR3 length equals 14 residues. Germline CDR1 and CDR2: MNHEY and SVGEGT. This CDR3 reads CASSSVMYQETQYF. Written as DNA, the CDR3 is TGTGCCAGCAGTTCGGTTATGTACCAAGAGACCCAGTACTTC.

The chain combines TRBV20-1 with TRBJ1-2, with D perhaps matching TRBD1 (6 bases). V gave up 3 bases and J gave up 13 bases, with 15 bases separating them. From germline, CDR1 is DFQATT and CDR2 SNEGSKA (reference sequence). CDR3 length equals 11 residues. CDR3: CSASGTFRPTF. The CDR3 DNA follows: TGCAGTGCTAGTGGGACATTTCGTCCCACCTTC.

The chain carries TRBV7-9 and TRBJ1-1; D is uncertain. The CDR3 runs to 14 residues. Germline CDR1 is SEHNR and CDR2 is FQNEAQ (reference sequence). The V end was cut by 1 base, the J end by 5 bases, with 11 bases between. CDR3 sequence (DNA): TGTGCCAGCAGCTTAGTTAAGGGAAGGACTGAAGCTTTCTTT. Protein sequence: CASSLVKGRTEAFF.

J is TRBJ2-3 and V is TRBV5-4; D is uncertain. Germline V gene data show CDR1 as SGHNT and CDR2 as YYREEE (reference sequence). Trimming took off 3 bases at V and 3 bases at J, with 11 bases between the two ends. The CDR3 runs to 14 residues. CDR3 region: CASSSPTNTDTQYF. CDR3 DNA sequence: TGTGCCAGCAGCTCACCTACAAATACAGATACGCAGTATTTT.

The DNA for the CDR3 is TGTGCCACCAGTGATCCCGCCAGGCCGGGTCAGCCCCAGCATTTT. Encoded protein: CATSDPARPGQPQHF. The chain uses TRBV24-1 and TRBJ1-5; no firm D call. The CDR3 covers 15 residues. With 3 bases removed from V and 6 bases from J, the gap between germline ends came to 14 bases. Germline V CDR1 and CDR2: KGHDR, SFDVKD.

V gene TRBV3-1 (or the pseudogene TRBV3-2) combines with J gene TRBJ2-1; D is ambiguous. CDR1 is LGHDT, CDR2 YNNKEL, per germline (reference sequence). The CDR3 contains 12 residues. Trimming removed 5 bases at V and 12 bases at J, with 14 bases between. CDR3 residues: CASSDLDFGQFF. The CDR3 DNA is TGTGCCAGCAGCGATCTGGATTTCGGGCAGTTCTTC.

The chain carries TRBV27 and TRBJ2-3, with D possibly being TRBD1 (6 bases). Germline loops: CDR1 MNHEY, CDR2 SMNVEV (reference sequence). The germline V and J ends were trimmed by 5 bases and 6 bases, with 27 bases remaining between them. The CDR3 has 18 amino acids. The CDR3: CASSALVTWQGSSDTQYF. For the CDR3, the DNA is TGTGCCAGCAGTGCTTTGGTAACCTGGCAGGGGTCGTCGGATACGCAGTATTTT.

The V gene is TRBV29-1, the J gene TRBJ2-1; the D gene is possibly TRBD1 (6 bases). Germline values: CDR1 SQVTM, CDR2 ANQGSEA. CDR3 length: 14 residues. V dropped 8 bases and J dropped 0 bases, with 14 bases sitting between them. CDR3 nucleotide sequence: TGCAGCTCTGAAAGGGGGAGCTCCTACAATGAGCAGTTCTTC. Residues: CSSERGSSYNEQFF.

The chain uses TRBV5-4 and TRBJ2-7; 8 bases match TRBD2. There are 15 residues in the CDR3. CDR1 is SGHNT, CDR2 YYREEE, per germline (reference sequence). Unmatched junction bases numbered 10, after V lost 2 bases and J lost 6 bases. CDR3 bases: TGTGCCAGCAGCTTACCGGACGGGACTAGTACCGAGCAGTACTTC. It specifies CASSLPDGTSTEQYF.

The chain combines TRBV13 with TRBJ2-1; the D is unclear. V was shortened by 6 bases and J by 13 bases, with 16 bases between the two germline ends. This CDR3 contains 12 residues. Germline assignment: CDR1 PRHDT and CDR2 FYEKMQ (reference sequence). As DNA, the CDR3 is TGTGCCAGCAGACCCACAGCAGGATTTCAGTTCTTC. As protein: CASRPTAGFQFF.

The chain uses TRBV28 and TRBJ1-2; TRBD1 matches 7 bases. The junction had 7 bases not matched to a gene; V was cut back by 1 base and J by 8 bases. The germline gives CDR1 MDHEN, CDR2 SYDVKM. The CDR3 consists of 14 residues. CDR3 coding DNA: TGTGCCAGCAGTTTATCCACAGGGGCGAGGGGCTACACCTTC. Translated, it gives CASSLSTGARGYTF.

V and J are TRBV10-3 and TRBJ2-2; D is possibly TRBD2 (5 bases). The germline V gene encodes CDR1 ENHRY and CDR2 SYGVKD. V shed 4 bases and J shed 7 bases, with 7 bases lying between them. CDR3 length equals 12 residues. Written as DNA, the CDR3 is TGTGCCATCAGTGGGGAGCTCGGGGAGCTGTTTTTT. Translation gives CAISGELGELFF.

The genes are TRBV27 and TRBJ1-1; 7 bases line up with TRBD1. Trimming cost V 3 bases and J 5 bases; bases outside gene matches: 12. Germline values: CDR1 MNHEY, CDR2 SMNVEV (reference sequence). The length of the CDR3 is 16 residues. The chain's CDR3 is CASSFTGDPWGTEAFF. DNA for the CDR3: TGTGCCAGCAGTTTTACAGGGGACCCCTGGGGAACTGAAGCTTTCTTT.

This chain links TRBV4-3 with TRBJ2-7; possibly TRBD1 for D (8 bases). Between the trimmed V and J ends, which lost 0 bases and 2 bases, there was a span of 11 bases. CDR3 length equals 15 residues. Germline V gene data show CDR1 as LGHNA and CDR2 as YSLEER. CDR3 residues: CASSQEQGGPYEQYF. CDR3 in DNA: TGCGCCAGCAGCCAAGAACAGGGGGGGCCCTACGAGCAGTACTTC.